The entry below describes one T cell receptor (beta chain). These data belong to a study of blood T cell repertoires in COVID-19. As for the study in general: Samples of COVID-19 (acute and convalescent) were obtained from the United States, Italy and Spain.

Cohort allocation depended upon clinical history that participants reported. Clones were sequenced by immunoSEQ multiplex PCR, and TCRdb holds only the in-frame ones, with some missing. In the table there are approximately 150,000 clones, about 80% of which are singletons. This CDR3 is built from 15 residues. V shed 3 bases and J shed 3 bases, with 14 bases lying between them. CDR1 is KGHSH, CDR2 LQKENI, per germline. This chain connects TRBV18 to TRBJ1-1, with D unclear. The sample consisted of PBMCs or T cells enriched from blood (not recorded which). The TCR comes from a man aged 35-49 years with acute COVID-19. As DNA, the CDR3 is TGTGCCAGCTCACCTACTAGGGCGGGTGACACTGAAGCTTTCTTT. This encodes CASSPTRAGDTEAFF.